The 3 T cell receptor beta chains listed next were all sequenced from one sample in a study of technical replicates of blood from a handful of donors (dated by TCRdb to about 2017). Libraries came from the immunoSEQ multiplex PCR assay. Entries here come from immuneACCESS through TCRdb and include only in-frame sequences with V and J called. Some clones fail to appear in such tables; in the studies checked, an unresolved V gene covers under half of the shortfall, and the cause of the remainder is unknown. The sample includes fewer than 70,000 clones, with approximately 86% observed a single time. Less than 6% of the sample lies in the top ten. Sequencing was carried out using PBMCs. Source of these receptors: a human donor in good health. Some clones in this sample may be carry-over from other donors' samples.

The J gene is TRBJ1-2, the V gene TRBV4-1; 7 bases agree with TRBD1. Trimming at V came to 1 base and at J to 8 bases, leaving 4 bases not matched to a gene. Germline CDR1 MGHRA, CDR2 YSYEKL. The length of the CDR3 is 13 residues. The CDR3 bases are TGCGCCAGCAGCCAAGGACAGGGCGAGGGCTACACCTTC. It is translated as CASSQGQGEGYTF.

The genes are TRBV5-1 and TRBJ2-1; no reliable D call. The V gene lost 1 base and the J gene lost 9 bases, with 8 bases spanning the gap. The CDR3 is 12 residues long. Germline V lookup: CDR1 SGHRS, CDR2 YFSETQ. The CDR3 sequence: CASSLYPGEQFF. The CDR3 coding sequence is TGCGCCAGCAGCTTGTACCCGGGTGAGCAGTTCTTC.

Only one count was recorded for this clone. The CDR3 is CASSLEVRGTTNEKLFF. The CDR3 DNA reads TGTGCCAGCAGCTTAGAGGTCCGGGGTACGACTAATGAAAAACTGTTTTTT. The chain carries TRBV7-2 and TRBJ1-4; D call uncertain. The CDR3 spans 17 residues. Trimming removed 1 base at V and 2 bases at J, with 14 bases between. Germline CDR1 and CDR2: SGHTA and FQGNSA.